This entry describes one T cell receptor beta chain. Separate from the roughly 610-subject first cohort, the roughly 130-subject validation cohort was the one that the donors belonged to. This table comes from immunoSEQ multiplex PCR, and its TCRdb copy is limited to in-frame clones, with some not included. The data show a few hundred thousand clones, approximately 88% seen once. The CDR3 runs 18 residues. V was shortened by 5 bases and J by 0 bases, with 20 bases between the two germline ends. CDR1 and CDR2 (germline): SEHNR, FQNEAQ (reference sequence). The data stem from a study of cytomegalovirus exposure and HLA in healthy donors.

The TCR originated in a man aged 30 to 39 in good health and CMV-seronegative. The source material was PBMCs. This chain links TRBV7-9 with TRBJ1-5; a possible D gene is TRBD1 (5 bases). The DNA for the CDR3 is TGTGCCAGCAGCCATACCCCTCAGGGATACTATAGCAATCAGCCCCAGCATTTT. The encoded protein is CASSHTPQGYYSNQPQHF.